These 26 T cell receptor beta chains came from one sample sequenced in a study of metastatic and nonmetastatic thyroid tumors. TCRdb re-called the PCR reads through MiXCR. The sample lists 20,000 to 25,000 clones, roughly 12% occurring once. The entire patient cohort was treatment-naive prior to thyroid surgery. The sample consisted of blood. The origin of the receptors is a female donor with papillary thyroid cancer or a benign thyroid nodule (not recorded which). Some clones in this sample may be carry-over from other donors' samples.

Ten or more counts support this clone. The gene calls are TRBV19 and TRBJ1-5; D is unresolved. V dropped 2 bases and J dropped 0 bases, with 17 bases sitting between them. Germline CDR1 and CDR2: LNHDA and SQIVND (reference sequence). This CDR3 is 18 amino acids long. As DNA, the CDR3 is TGTGCCAGTAGTATAAAATGGGGTGGGCAGATTAGCAATCAGCCCCAGCATTTT. Translation: CASSIKWGGQISNQPQHF.

This clone was detected ten times or more. This chain links TRBV3-1 with TRBJ2-7; TRBD1 agrees at 7 bases. CDR1 is LGHDT and CDR2 is YNNKEL in the germline V gene (reference sequence). The CDR3 is 13 amino acids. V trimming: 6 bases; J trimming: 6 bases; junction bases outside the gene matches: 8. The CDR3: CASRRQGLGEQYF. The CDR3 DNA reads TGTGCCAGCAGACGACAGGGCTTGGGCGAGCAGTACTTC.

The table lists this clone with many counts. V gene TRBV6-1 combines with J gene TRBJ2-3; D remains ambiguous. Trimming removed 5 bases at V and 8 bases at J, with 8 bases between. Germline V gene sequence: CDR1 MNHNS, CDR2 SASEGT. This CDR3 has 11 amino acids. CDR3 sequence (DNA): TGTGCCAGCAGTTTGGGATTTACGCAGTATTTT. It encodes CASSLGFTQYF.

This clone was recorded at least ten times. At the DNA level, this CDR3 is encoded by other sequences in the same sample as well. CDR3: CASSFVGGTYNEQFF. CDR3 nucleotide sequence: TGTGCCAGCAGCTTCGTTGGCGGAACCTACAATGAGCAGTTCTTC. The chain uses TRBV11-2 and TRBJ2-1; D is undetermined. Germline-derived CDR1 and CDR2 are SGHAT and FQNNGV. Trimming removed 3 bases from V and 2 bases from J, with 11 bases in between. This CDR3 is 15 amino acids long.

This clone was seen repeatedly, ten times or more. This rearrangement joins TRBV30 to TRBJ2-7, with 8 bases identical to TRBD2. CDR3 length equals 13 residues. V dropped 2 bases and J dropped 7; count of bases not matched to a gene: 7. Germline V gives CDR1 GTSNPN, CDR2 SVGIG (reference sequence). Here the CDR3 reads CAWSRGGWREQYF. The CDR3 DNA reads as TGTGCCTGGAGTCGGGGGGGGTGGAGAGAGCAGTACTTC.

This clone was seen repeatedly, ten times or more. The same CDR3 arises from other DNA sequences in this sample as well. V gene TRBV14 combines with J gene TRBJ2-2, with D possibly matching TRBD2 (6 bases). Germline V gene sequence: CDR1 SGHDN, CDR2 FVKESK. This CDR3 is built from 16 residues. With 0 bases removed from V and 9 bases from J, the gap between germline ends came to 17 bases. CDR3 sequence: CASSQDRSGEPRELFF. DNA for the CDR3: TGTGCCAGCAGCCAAGATCGATCGGGGGAGCCCCGGGAGCTGTTTTTT.

This clone was seen many times. This chain joins TRBV20-1 and TRBJ2-6; possible D gene TRBD2, 6 bases. The CDR3 is 14 amino acids. Trimming pared 5 bases from V and 3 bases from J, leaving 11 bases between. The germline gives CDR1 DFQATT, CDR2 SNEGSKA (reference sequence). In DNA form, the CDR3 reads TGCAGTGCTCAGACTAGAGGTGGGGCCAACGTCCTGACTTTC. It encodes CSAQTRGGANVLTF.

This clone came up many times. V gene TRBV5-1 combines with J gene TRBJ1-1; D unclear. Deletions cut 5 bases from V and 6 bases from J, with 17 bases between. This CDR3 has 14 residues. From germline, CDR1 is SGHRS and CDR2 YFSETQ. CDR3 DNA sequence: TGCGCCAGCAGTAAAGCCACGGGTCACGCTGAAGCTTTCTTT. Protein sequence: CASSKATGHAEAFF. The full variable domain, with the rest looked up from reference TRBV5-1 and TRBJ1-1, is KAGVTQTPRYLIKTRGQQVTLSCSPISGHRSVSWYQQTPGQGLQFLFEYFSETQRNKGNFPGRFSGRQFSNSRSEMNVSTLELGDSALYLCASSKATGHAEAFFGQGTRLTVV.

This clone rates as medium-sized. This chain uses TRBV6-1 with TRBJ1-6; a possible D gene is TRBD1 (5 bases). V gave up 6 bases and J gave up 7 bases, with 19 bases separating them. Germline V lookup: CDR1 MNHNS, CDR2 SASEGT. This CDR3 comprises 16 residues. CDR3 sequence: CASRASGRAFNSPLHF. The DNA for the CDR3 is TGTGCCAGCAGGGCATCAGGGAGGGCTTTCAATTCACCCCTCCACTTT.

This clone appeared many times. This chain joins TRBV9 and TRBJ2-2, with 8 bases lining up with TRBD1. The V segment lost 0 bases and the J segment 5 bases; nucleotides outside the gene matches: 6. The CDR3 spans 16 residues. Germline V gene data show CDR1 as SGDLS and CDR2 as YYNGEE. CDR3 region: CASSVGTGLVTGELFF. CDR3 coding DNA: TGTGCCAGCAGCGTAGGGACAGGGTTAGTAACCGGGGAGCTGTTTTTT.

This clone was seen at least ten times. The chain couples TRBV27 to TRBJ2-2; D perhaps matches TRBD2 (6 bases). The CDR3 extends over 14 amino acids. V was pared by 10 bases and J by 6 bases, with 18 bases between. In germline, CDR1 is MNHEY, CDR2 SMNVEV (reference sequence). The CDR3, as DNA: TGTGCCATCTCGTCGGGAGTAGGGTCCGGGGAGCTGTTTTTT. This encodes CAISSGVGSGELFF.

This clone ranks as medium-sized (0.01 to 0.1%). The chain combines TRBV6-1 with TRBJ2-7, with TRBD2 matching 9 bases. Trimming at V came to 6 bases and at J to 2 bases, leaving 11 bases not matched to a gene. CDR3 length: 16 amino acids. Germline V gene sequence: CDR1 MNHNS, CDR2 SASEGT. Written as DNA, the CDR3 is TGTGCCAGCAGCCTATCCAGACTAGCGGCTGCCTACGAGCAGTACTTC. This gives the protein CASSLSRLAAAYEQYF.

This clone was recorded at least ten times. This chain joins TRBV2 and TRBJ1-5; 7 nucleotides align to TRBD1. V dropped 6 bases and J dropped 0; count of bases not matched to a gene: 14. Germline assignment: CDR1 SNHLY and CDR2 FYNNEI. The CDR3 length is 18 residues. The CDR3 DNA sequence: TGTGCCAGCAGCGACCCGGGACAGAGGTCGTATAGCAATCAGCCCCAGCATTTT. Protein: CASSDPGQRSYSNQPQHF.

This clone was seen a few times. CDR3 sequence reads: CASSMGDQETQYF. CDR3 DNA: TGTGCCAGCAGCATGGGGGACCAAGAGACCCAGTACTTC. The gene calls are TRBV5-4 and TRBJ2-5, with D tentatively TRBD1 or TRBD2 (5 bases each). This CDR3 is 13 amino acids long. Looked up from germline, CDR1 is SGHNT and CDR2 is YYREEE (reference sequence). Trimming left V 4 bases short and J 0 bases short, with 7 bases between.

Points on this clone: One end of the junction does not line up with germline, which may come from a read error. The CDR3: CSSSLVGVRYGYTF. The DNA of the CDR3 is TGTTCCAGCAGCTTGGTCGGGGTCCGCTATGGCTACACCTTC. The chain carries TRBV5-4 and TRBJ1-2, with no clear D. Germline CDR1 and CDR2: SGHNT and YYREEE (reference sequence). The CDR3 has 14 amino acids.

The sample holds a few counts of this clone. V is TRBV6-5 and J is TRBJ1-4; D uncertain. This CDR3 is 12 amino acids long. Germline CDR1 is MNHEY and CDR2 is SVGAGI. Trimming left V 7 bases short and J 15 bases short, with 18 bases between. CDR3 sequence reads: CASNVHGWQVFF. The CDR3 bases are TGTGCCAGCAATGTTCACGGGTGGCAGGTGTTTTTT.

The chain combines TRBV6-4 with TRBJ2-3; a weak D match, TRBD2 (5 bases). The V end lost 3 bases, the J end lost 2 bases, and 15 bases lay between the germline ends. The germline V gene encodes CDR1 MRHNA and CDR2 SNTAGT. CDR3 length: 16 amino acids. The CDR3, as DNA: TGTGCCAGCAGTGAGAAAGCGGAGACCTACACAGATACGCAGTATTTT. This translates into CASSEKAETYTDTQYF.

This clone was counted at least ten times. The chain couples TRBV4-2 to TRBJ2-6, with no clear D. Germline V lookup: CDR1 LGHNA, CDR2 YNFKEQ. The CDR3 runs 18 residues. V lost 4 bases, J lost 0 bases, and 16 bases lay in between. The CDR3 DNA follows: TGTGCCAGCAGCCCCTACTCCATTAGCAGCTCTGGGGCCAACGTCCTGACTTTC. Its protein product is CASSPYSISSSGANVLTF.

By proportion, this clone is medium-sized. Other DNA sequences in this sample translate to the same CDR3. The V and J genes are TRBV24-1 and TRBJ1-6; D is possibly TRBD1 (5 bases). The V gene lost 2 bases and the J gene lost 6 bases, with 10 bases spanning the gap. This CDR3 has 15 amino acids. CDR1 KGHDR and CDR2 SFDVKD come from the germline V gene. CDR3 in DNA: TGTGCCACCAGTGATTCGGCCAGGGTTAATTCACCCCTCCACTTT. This encodes CATSDSARVNSPLHF.

This clone has a handful of counts. The rearrangement joins TRBV7-8 to TRBJ1-2; a weak D match, TRBD1 (5 bases). The CDR3 is made up of 13 amino acids. With 4 bases removed from V and 8 bases from J, the gap between germline ends came to 14 bases. Germline-derived CDR1 and CDR2 are SGHVS and FQNEAQ. In DNA, the CDR3 is TGTGCCAGCAGCTCGGGACTATCAGACGGCTACACCTTC. Translating gives CASSSGLSDGYTF. Filled out from reference TRBV7-8 and TRBJ1-2, the complete variable domain reads GAGVSQSPRYKVAKRGQDVALRCDPISGHVSLFWYQQALGQGPEFLTYFQNEAQLDKSGLPSDRFFAERPEGSVSTLKIQRTQQEDSAVYLCASSSGLSDGYTFGSGTRLTVV.

This clone has at least ten counts. The sample holds other DNA sequences that translate to the same CDR3. This chain connects TRBV10-3 to TRBJ1-5; D remains ambiguous. This CDR3 has 13 residues. V was trimmed by 0 bases and J by 4 bases, leaving 4 bases between them. Germline CDR1 and CDR2: ENHRY and SYGVKD. CDR3 DNA: TGTGCCATCAGTGAGTCGATGAATCAGCCCCAGCATTTT. The encoded protein is CAISESMNQPQHF.

Ten or more counts support this clone. The chain carries TRBV6-4 and TRBJ2-2; the D gene is possibly TRBD2 (6 bases). Germline values: CDR1 MRHNA, CDR2 SNTAGT. The V end lost 3 bases, the J end lost 5 bases, and 10 bases lay between the germline ends. This CDR3 comprises 14 residues. The DNA of the CDR3 is TGTGCCAGCAGTGAGCAGGGAGGAACCGGGGAGCTGTTTTTT. It codes for CASSEQGGTGELFF.

This clone was seen at least ten times. J is TRBJ2-3 and V is TRBV6-2 or TRBV6-3, with D perhaps given as TRBD1 or TRBD2 (5 bases each). This CDR3 region has 14 residues. Germline V gene sequence: CDR1 MNHEY, CDR2 SVGEGT. Deletions cut 0 bases from V and 4 bases from J, with 8 bases between. CDR3 DNA sequence: TGTGCCAGCAGTTACTCGACGGGGCCAGATACGCAGTATTTT. It codes for CASSYSTGPDTQYF.

V gene TRBV12-3 or TRBV12-4 combines with J gene TRBJ1-2; TRBD1 might be the D (6 bases). The CDR3 consists of 16 residues. V was pared by 1 base and J by 7 bases, with 19 bases between. The CDR3 DNA reads as TGTGCCAGCAGTTTAGTTCAAGGGGGGGTGAGACGTGGCTACACCTTC. Residues: CASSLVQGGVRRGYTF.

This clone was counted at least ten times. The chain has TRBV20-1 and TRBJ2-7; 10 bases are a match to TRBD1. Germline lookup yields CDR1 DFQATT and CDR2 SNEGSKA (reference sequence). V was pared by 2 bases and J by 7 bases, with 8 bases of the junction left unmatched. This CDR3 contains 14 residues. This chain's CDR3 is CSARSGTGAQEQYF. The CDR3 DNA follows: TGCAGTGCTAGATCGGGGACAGGGGCCCAGGAGCAGTACTTC.

This clone was recorded at least ten times. V and J are TRBV27 and TRBJ2-7; 7 bases line up with TRBD1. Losses at the gene ends were 6 bases for V and 1 base for J; bases not matched to a gene: 0. Germline CDR1 is MNHEY and CDR2 is SMNVEV (reference sequence). This CDR3 contains 12 residues. CDR3 nucleotide sequence: TGTGCCAGCAGGACAGGGTCCTACGAGCAGTACTTC. Its translation: CASRTGSYEQYF.